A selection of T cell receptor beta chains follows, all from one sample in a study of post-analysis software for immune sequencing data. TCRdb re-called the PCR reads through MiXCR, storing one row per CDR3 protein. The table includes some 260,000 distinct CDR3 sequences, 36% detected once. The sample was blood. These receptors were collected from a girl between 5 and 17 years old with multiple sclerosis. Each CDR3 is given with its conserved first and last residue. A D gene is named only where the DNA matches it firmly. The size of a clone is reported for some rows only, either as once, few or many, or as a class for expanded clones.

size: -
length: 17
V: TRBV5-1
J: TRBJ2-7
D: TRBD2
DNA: TGCGCCAGCAGCTTGGGGACTAGCTCTAATCTCCCGTACGAGCAGTACTTC
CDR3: CASSLGTSSNLPYEQYF

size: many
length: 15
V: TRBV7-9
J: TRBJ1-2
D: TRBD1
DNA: TGTGCCAGCAGCCCTGGGGACAGGGAGTCCTATGGCTACACCTTC
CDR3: CASSPGDRESYGYTF

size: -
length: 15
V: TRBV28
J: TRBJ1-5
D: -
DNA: TGTGCCAGCAGACGAACAGGGCGGAGAAGGCAGCCCCAGCATTTT
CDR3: CASRRTGRRRQPQHF

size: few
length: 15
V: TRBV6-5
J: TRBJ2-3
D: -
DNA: TGTGCCAGCAGTTACGGCGGGGACAGCACAGATACGCAGTATTTT
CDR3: CASSYGGDSTDTQYF

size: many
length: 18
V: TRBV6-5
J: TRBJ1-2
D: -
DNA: TGTGCCAGCAGTTACCCGGTAGAGGGGATAGTTTGGTACTATGGCTACACCTTC
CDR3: CASSYPVEGIVWYYGYTF

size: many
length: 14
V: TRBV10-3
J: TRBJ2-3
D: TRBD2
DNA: TGTGCCATCAGTGTACTAGCGGGAGCAGATACGCAGTATTTT
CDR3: CAISVLAGADTQYF

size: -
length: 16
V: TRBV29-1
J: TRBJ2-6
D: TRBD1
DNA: TGCAGCGTTGGGGACAGGGGGCAAACTGGGGCCAACGTCCTGACTTTC
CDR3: CSVGDRGQTGANVLTF

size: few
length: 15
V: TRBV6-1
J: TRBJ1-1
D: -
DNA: TGTGCCAGCAGTGAAGCAACAAACAGGAACACTGAAGCTTTCTTT
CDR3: CASSEATNRNTEAFF

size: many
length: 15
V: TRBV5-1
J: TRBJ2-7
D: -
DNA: TGCGCCAGCAGCTTGGTTGGGGGCGCAGTAGACGAGCAGTACTTC
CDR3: CASSLVGGAVDEQYF

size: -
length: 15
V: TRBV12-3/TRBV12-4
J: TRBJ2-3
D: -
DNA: TGTGCCAGCAGTCTCATAGCGGTGACGGGAGATACGCAGTATTTT
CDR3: CASSLIAVTGDTQYF

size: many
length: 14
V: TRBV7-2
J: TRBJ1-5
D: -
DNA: TGTGCCAGCAGCTACTCCTGGACCGGACAGCCCCAGCATTTT
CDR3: CASSYSWTGQPQHF

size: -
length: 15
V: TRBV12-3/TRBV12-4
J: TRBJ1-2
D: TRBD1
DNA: TGTGCCAGCAGTTTAAGGACAGGGGGGAAGGGTGGCTACACCTTC
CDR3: CASSLRTGGKGGYTF

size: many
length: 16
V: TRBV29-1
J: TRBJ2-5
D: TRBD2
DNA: TGCAGCGTTGGTCTAAAACTAGCGGGAGGCGGAGAGACCCAGTACTTC
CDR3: CSVGLKLAGGGETQYF

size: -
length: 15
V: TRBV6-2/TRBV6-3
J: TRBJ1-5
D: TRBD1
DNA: TGTGCCAGCAGTACCCGGGACAGTCGCAATCAGCCCCAGCATTTT
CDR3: CASSTRDSRNQPQHF

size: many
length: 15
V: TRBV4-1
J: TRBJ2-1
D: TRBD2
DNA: TGCGCCAGCAGCGCCGGGACTAGCGTTTACAATGAGCAGTTCTTC
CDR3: CASSAGTSVYNEQFF

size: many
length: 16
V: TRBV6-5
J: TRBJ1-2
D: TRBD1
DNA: TGTGCCAGCAGTTTCACCGGGACAGCACCTCCTTATGGCTACACCTTC
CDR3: CASSFTGTAPPYGYTF

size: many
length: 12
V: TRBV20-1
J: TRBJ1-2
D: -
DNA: TGCAGTGCTAGAGAGGGGGCGGCTGGCTACACCTTC
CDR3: CSAREGAAGYTF

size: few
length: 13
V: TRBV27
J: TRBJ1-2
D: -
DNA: TGTGCCAGCAGTTTATCCTGGAACTATGGCTACACCTTC
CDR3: CASSLSWNYGYTF

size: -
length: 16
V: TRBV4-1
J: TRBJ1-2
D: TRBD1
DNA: TGCGCCAGCAGCCGAATAACACAGGGGGCTAACTATGGCTACACCTTC
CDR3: CASSRITQGANYGYTF

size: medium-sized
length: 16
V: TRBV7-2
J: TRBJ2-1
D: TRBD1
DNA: TGTGCCAGCAGCTTCCGGACAGGGATGACGAGCAATGAGCAGTTCTTC
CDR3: CASSFRTGMTSNEQFF

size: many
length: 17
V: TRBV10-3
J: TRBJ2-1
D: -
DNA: TGTGCCATCAGTGACCCCGCCGGCTCGAGCTCCTACAATGAGCAGTTCTTC
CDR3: CAISDPAGSSSYNEQFF

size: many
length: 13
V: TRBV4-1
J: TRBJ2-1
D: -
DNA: TGCGCCAGCAGCTCGGACCGCGGCAATGAGCAGTTCTTC
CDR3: CASSSDRGNEQFF

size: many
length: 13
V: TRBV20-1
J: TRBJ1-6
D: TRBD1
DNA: TGCAGTGCCCGGACAGGCAATAATTCACCCCTCCACTTT
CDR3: CSARTGNNSPLHF

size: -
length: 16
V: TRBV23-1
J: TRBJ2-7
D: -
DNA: TGCGCCAGCAGTCACAGCAAGGACAGGTGGGAGGACGAGCAGTACTTC
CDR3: CASSHSKDRWEDEQYF

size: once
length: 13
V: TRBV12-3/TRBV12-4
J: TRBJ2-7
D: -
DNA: TGTGCCAGCAGTTTAGCCTCAAGGGACGAGCAGTACTTC
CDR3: CASSLASRDEQYF

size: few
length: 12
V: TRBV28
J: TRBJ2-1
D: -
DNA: TGTGCCAGCAGGCCCGGAGGCAATGAGCAGTTCTTC
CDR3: CASRPGGNEQFF

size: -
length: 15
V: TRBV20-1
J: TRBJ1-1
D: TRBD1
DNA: TGCAGTGCATATTGGGACAGGGGGCTTGGCACTGAAGCTTTCTTT
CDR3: CSAYWDRGLGTEAFF

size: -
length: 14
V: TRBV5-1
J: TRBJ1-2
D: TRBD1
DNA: TGCGCCAGCAGCGGATGGGACAGCGCTAGCGGCTACACCTTC
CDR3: CASSGWDSASGYTF

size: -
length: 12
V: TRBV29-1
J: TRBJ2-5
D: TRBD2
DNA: TGCAGCGTTTGGGACTATCAAGAGACCCAGTACTTC
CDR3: CSVWDYQETQYF

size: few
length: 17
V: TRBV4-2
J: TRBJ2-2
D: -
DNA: TGTGCCAGCAGCCAAGATCAGGCCGGAGCGAACACCGGGGAGCTGTTTTTT
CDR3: CASSQDQAGANTGELFF

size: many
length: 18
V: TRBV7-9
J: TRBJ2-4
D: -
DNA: TGTGCCAGCAGCTTTGTACCCGGGACACCCAAAGCCAAAAACATTCAGTACTTC
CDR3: CASSFVPGTPKAKNIQYF

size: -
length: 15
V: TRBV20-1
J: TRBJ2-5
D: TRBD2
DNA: TGCAGTGCTCCTCGGACTAGCGGGGCCCAAGAGACCCAGTACTTC
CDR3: CSAPRTSGAQETQYF

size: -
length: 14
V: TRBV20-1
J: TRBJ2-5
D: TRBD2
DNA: TGCAGCGCACACGGACTAGCGGGAGAGGAGACCCAGTACTTC
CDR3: CSAHGLAGEETQYF

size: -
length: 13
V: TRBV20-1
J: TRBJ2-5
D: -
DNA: TGCAGTGCTAGAGGGACAGACCAAGAGACCCAGTACTTC
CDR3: CSARGTDQETQYF

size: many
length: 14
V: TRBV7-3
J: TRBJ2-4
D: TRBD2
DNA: TGTGCCAGCAGCCCGGAGGGACTAGCGGACATTCAGTACTTC
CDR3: CASSPEGLADIQYF